This passage covers 4 T cell receptor beta chains from one sample sequenced in a study of blood T cell repertoires in COVID-19. Measured with immunoSEQ multiplex PCR; TCRdb has only the in-frame clones, and not every one. Of about 84,000 clones listed, 60% to 85% are singletons. The sample taken for sequencing was peripheral blood. The receptors shown here come from a man aged 70 or older with acute or convalescent COVID-19.

This rearrangement joins TRBV11-2 to TRBJ2-7, with 9 positions matching TRBD2. Trimming cost V 1 base and J 6 bases; bases outside gene matches: 4. CDR3 length equals 14 residues. Germline CDR1 is SGHAT and CDR2 is FQNNGV. The CDR3 here is CASSLGAGGSEQYF. DNA for the CDR3: TGTGCCAGCAGCTTAGGCGCGGGGGGGAGCGAGCAGTACTTC.

V is TRBV18 and J is TRBJ2-3, with TRBD1 as a possible D gene (6 bases). The germline CDR1 and CDR2 sequences are KGHSH and LQKENI. Trimming cost V 4 bases and J 0 bases, with 14 bases left between them. The CDR3 is 16 amino acids. The CDR3 is CASSLQTGSSTDTQYF. In DNA, the CDR3 is TGTGCCAGCTCACTTCAAACAGGGTCTAGCACAGATACGCAGTATTTT.

This clone occurred once. The CDR3 sequence is CASSPLLNTEAFF. CDR3 nucleotides: TGTGCCAGTAGCCCACTCTTGAACACTGAAGCTTTCTTT. The J gene is TRBJ1-1, the V gene TRBV19; D gene unclear. CDR1 and CDR2 (germline): LNHDA, SQIVND (reference sequence). V lost 6 bases, J lost 0 bases, and 8 bases lay in between. This CDR3 has 13 residues. Drawing the rest from reference TRBV19 and TRBJ1-1, the complete variable domain is DGGITQSPKYLFRKEGQNVTLSCEQNLNHDAMYWYRQDPGQGLRLIYYSQIVNDFQKGDIAEGYSVSREKKESFPLTVTSAQKNPTAFYLCASSPLLNTEAFFGQGTRLTVV.

This chain connects TRBV6-6 to TRBJ1-2; D unclear. CDR3 length: 14 amino acids. Germline values: CDR1 MNHNY, CDR2 SVGAGI (reference sequence). V lost 5 bases and J 0 bases, leaving 10 bases between the germline ends. Here the CDR3 DNA reads TGTGCCAGCAGTACGACTGCCCCTAACTATGGCTACACCTTC. The encoded protein is CASSTTAPNYGYTF.